This T cell receptor beta chain stems from a study of identical twins. Addition of a universal primer site occurred through template switching, and cDNA carried unique molecular identifiers. TCRdb reanalysed the 5' RACE reads using MiXCR and keeps one entry per CDR3 protein. This repertoire shows approximately 490,000 distinct CDR3 sequences, approximately 20% found once; its top ten account for around 0.5%. CDR1 and CDR2 from the germline V gene are SGHAT and FQNNGV. The CDR3 is 17 amino acids. V was pared by 5 bases and J by 3 bases, with 19 bases between. Study observations and caveats: Fewer insertions were carried by abundant cord blood beta clonotypes, but none was seen in memory repertoires. Recombination models fit unrelated individuals' TCR alpha sharing but underestimated twins'.

As to this clonotype: The target antigen is unknown.

These same records also appear under a second study, on yellow fever vaccine responses in identical twins.

Sequencing was performed on CD4+ T cells sorted from blood. The V and J genes are TRBV11-2 and TRBJ2-2, with a weak D call TRBD2 (6 bases). The receptor was isolated from a woman younger than 35 in good health. The CDR3 sequence: CASSPGIGGEDTGELFF. CDR3 DNA: TGTGCCAGCAGCCCGGGAATTGGAGGGGAGGACACCGGGGAGCTGTTTTTT.